The present TCR beta chain was sequenced within a study of early T cells in non-severe SARS-CoV-2 infection. This clonotype was recorded many times. In TCRdb, the 5' RACE reads were re-called with MiXCR into one record per CDR3 protein. The sample contains some 40,000 distinct CDR3 sequences, roughly 5% of which appear only once. Germline values: CDR1 MRHNA, CDR2 SNTAGT. The CDR3 is 13 residues long. Trimming left V 4 bases short and J 4 bases short, with 10 bases between. The sequenced sample was whole blood. The chain employs TRBV6-4 and TRBJ2-5; the D is unclear. The clonotype was recovered from an adult who was a healthcare worker with PCR-confirmed SARS-CoV-2 infection or an uninfected control (not recorded which). The CDR3 bases are TGTGCCAGCAGTGTGCAGGACGGAGAGACCCAGTACTTC. It encodes CASSVQDGETQYF.